This is a list of T cell receptor beta chains from one sample in a study of blood T cell repertoires in COVID-19. Produced via immunoSEQ multiplex PCR; TCRdb's table is partial and in-frame only. The top ten hold about 5% of the sample, which has 110,000 to 150,000 clones, around 81% seen once. Sequencing was carried out using peripheral blood. These receptors originate from a woman between 50 and 59 years old with acute or convalescent COVID-19. CDR3s include the opening cysteine and the closing phenylalanine or tryptophan. A D gene is named only where the DNA matches it firmly. Some rows mark clone size as missing; the rest say once, few, many or name a class of expanded clone.

abundance	v_gene	j_gene	d_gene	CDR3aa	CDR3nt
-	TRBV19	TRBJ1-1	TRBD1	CASSIPRDRLNTEAFF	TGTGCCAGTAGTATACCCCGGGACAGATTGAACACTGAAGCTTTCTTT
-	TRBV6-1	TRBJ1-5	TRBD1	CASSESGGAYVDQPQHF	TGTGCCAGCAGTGAGTCAGGGGGCGCATACGTTGATCAGCCCCAGCATTTT
few	TRBV4-3	TRBJ1-6	TRBD1	CASSQVLGQNSPLHF	TGCGCCAGCAGCCAAGTATTGGGACAGAATTCACCCCTCCACTTT
few	TRBV7-6	TRBJ1-1	-	CASSLTENTEAFF	TGTGCCAGCAGCTTGACAGAAAACACTGAAGCTTTCTTT
-	TRBV28	TRBJ1-4	TRBD1	CASSPGQGVEKLFF	TGTGCCAGCAGCCCGGGACAGGGAGTTGAAAAACTGTTTTTT
-	TRBV7-2	TRBJ1-5	-	CASSQGNTYSNQPQHF	TGTGCCAGCAGCCAGGGTAATACTTATAGCAATCAGCCCCAGCATTTT
-	TRBV5-1	TRBJ2-1	TRBD2	CASSLATSGGMVEQFF	TGCGCCAGCAGCTTGGCCACTAGCGGGGGGATGGTTGAGCAGTTCTTC
-	TRBV7-6	TRBJ1-1	-	CASSLDQGVRMNTEAFF	TGTGCCAGCAGCTTAGACCAAGGGGTCAGGATGAACACTGAAGCTTTCTTT
-	TRBV6-5	TRBJ1-6	-	CASRWGDSPLHF	TGTGCCAGCCGGTGGGGGGATTCACCCCTCCACTTT
-	TRBV4-3	TRBJ1-1	-	CASSQEVTSEAFF	TGCGCCAGCAGCCAAGAAGTTACAAGTGAAGCTTTCTTT
-	TRBV29-1	TRBJ1-2	-	CSVAKTRERRDGYTF	TGCAGCGTTGCGAAGACCAGGGAAAGACGGGATGGCTACACCTTC
-	TRBV9	TRBJ2-2	TRBD2	CASSVAGGGTGELFF	TGTGCCAGCAGCGTAGCGGGAGGGGGCACCGGGGAGCTGTTTTTT
-	TRBV28	TRBJ2-7	-	CASSLGPEQYF	TGTGCCAGCAGTCTGGGGCCCGAGCAGTACTTC
-	TRBV5-1	TRBJ2-7	TRBD2	CASSLDGGGYEQYF	TGCGCCAGCAGCTTGGACGGGGGGGGCTACGAGCAGTACTTC
-	TRBV7-2	TRBJ1-3	-	CASSPRSRSGVTDTIYF	TGTGCCAGCAGCCCCAGGAGCCGCTCAGGGGTTACAGACACCATATATTTT
-	TRBV6-5	TRBJ1-2	TRBD1	CASSYSTQGASYGYTF	TGTGCCAGCAGTTACTCGACCCAGGGGGCGAGCTATGGCTACACCTTC